Presented here are 28 T cell receptor beta chains from one specimen sequenced in a study of T cells expressing NK-cell markers. TCRdb reprocessed the 5' RACE reads, keeping one entry per CDR3 protein, no DNA. This sample's table reports about 260,000 distinct CDR3 sequences. Sequencing input: blood T cells: a sorted CD56 or NKG2C T cell subset, CD4+ or CD8+ T cells, or bulk PBMC T cells (not recorded which). These receptors all come from a man aged 18 to 30 in good health.

The chain employs TRBV10-3 and TRBJ1-1; there is no DNA to check the TCRdb D call of TRBD1. The CDR3 length is 11 residues. Looked up from germline, CDR1 is ENHRY and CDR2 is SYGVKD. CDR3 sequence: CAIGQFTEAFF.

The chain carries TRBV27 and TRBJ2-1. The CDR3 is 14 residues long. Germline loops: CDR1 MNHEY, CDR2 SMNVEV (reference sequence). The CDR3 reads CASSLRMVSNEQFF.

The J gene is TRBJ2-1, the V gene TRBV14; TCRdb's assignment of TRBD1 cannot be checked, as there is no DNA. This CDR3 is built from 15 residues. CDR1 and CDR2 (germline): SGHDN, FVKESK. The CDR3 protein is CASSLRTGVDNEQFF.

This chain links TRBV12-3 or TRBV12-4 with TRBJ1-2; the D gene TCRdb calls, TRBD1, cannot be checked with no DNA. This CDR3 comprises 14 residues. This chain's CDR3 is CASSLVTGENGYTF.

V usage is TRBV5-6 and J usage is TRBJ1-1. The CDR3 sequence is 13 residues long. CDR1 and CDR2 (germline): SGHDT, YYEEEE. CDR3 protein: CASSPIGRDEAFF.

V and J are TRBV4-2 and TRBJ2-5; no DNA is available, so the TRBD2 call from TCRdb remains unchecked. The V gene's germline CDR1 is LGHNA and CDR2 YNFKEQ. The length of the CDR3 is 16 residues. CDR3 amino acids: CASSQGLAGVPGTQYF.

The chain is built from TRBV18 and TRBJ1-5; TCRdb's D call, TRBD1, is unchecked because there is no DNA. The CDR3 is made up of 14 amino acids. In germline, CDR1 is KGHSH, CDR2 LQKENI. This CDR3 is CASSPRAGEGPQHF.

The chain links TRBV4-3 to TRBJ2-1; TCRdb's D gene call, TRBD1, goes unchecked for lack of DNA. The CDR3 runs 16 residues. The germline gives CDR1 LGHNA, CDR2 YSLEER. The CDR3 sequence is CASSQDLGMTAQEQFF.

The rearrangement links TRBV7-9 to TRBJ2-4; the TRBD1 assignment by TCRdb is unverifiable without DNA. The CDR3 is 15 amino acids. From germline, CDR1 is SEHNR and CDR2 FQNEAQ (reference sequence). CDR3 protein: CASSLREGDSFIQYF.

This CDR3 is CASRPSYRPTTEAFF. The V call is TRBV5-1, the J call TRBJ1-1; TCRdb lists TRBD1, though no DNA is available to test this call. CDR3 length: 15 amino acids. From germline, CDR1 is SGHRS and CDR2 YFSETQ.

This chain links TRBV6-5 with TRBJ1-2; with no DNA, the TCRdb D assignment of TRBD1 cannot be verified. Germline CDR1 MNHEY, CDR2 SVGAGI. The CDR3 contains 14 residues. The CDR3 region is CASSYGMGPFGYTF.

This chain connects TRBV30 to TRBJ1-1. The CDR3 is 13 residues long. The germline V gene encodes CDR1 GTSNPN and CDR2 SVGIG (reference sequence). CDR3 amino acids: CAWGTDPLTEAFF.

This sequence joins TRBV28 and TRBJ1-1. The CDR3 is made up of 13 amino acids. Germline CDR1 MDHEN, CDR2 SYDVKM. CDR3 residues: CASLLKMNTEAFF.

The chain links TRBV29-1 to TRBJ1-4; there is no DNA to check the TCRdb D call of TRBD1. The CDR3 runs to 14 residues. CDR1 is SQVTM, CDR2 ANQGSEA, per germline. The CDR3 sequence: CSVGQSATNEKLFF.

J is TRBJ2-3 and V is TRBV12-3 or TRBV12-4; TCRdb indicates TRBD2, and absent DNA this call remains unverified. The length of the CDR3 is 13 residues. Here the CDR3 reads CASAGVELDTQYF.

The V call is TRBV5-1, the J call TRBJ1-6; lacking DNA, the TRBD1 call made by TCRdb goes unchecked. CDR3 length: 15 residues. Germline lookup yields CDR1 SGHRS and CDR2 YFSETQ. This CDR3 reads CASSLEQGGNSPLHF.

This chain joins TRBV7-6 and TRBJ2-2. Germline-derived CDR1 and CDR2 are SGHVS and FNYEAQ. The CDR3 contains 15 residues. Here the CDR3 reads CASSLSGRETGELFF.

This chain links TRBV30 with TRBJ1-1; TCRdb picks TRBD1, but there is no DNA to check that call. The CDR3 contains 14 residues. Germline V gives CDR1 GTSNPN, CDR2 SVGIG (reference sequence). CDR3 protein: CAWSVGTVNTEAFF.

CDR3: CSARDETGNYNEQFF. The chain is built from TRBV20-1 and TRBJ2-1; TCRdb outputs TRBD1, but without DNA this stays unchecked. This CDR3 comprises 15 residues. Germline V gives CDR1 DFQATT, CDR2 SNEGSKA (reference sequence).

This CDR3 is CASSTRRDRHEQYF. The chain combines TRBV6-5 with TRBJ2-7; TCRdb indicates TRBD1, and absent DNA this call remains unverified. CDR3 size: 14 residues. Germline V gives CDR1 MNHEY, CDR2 SVGAGI.

The genes are TRBV20-1 and TRBJ2-5; with no DNA, the TCRdb D assignment of TRBD1 cannot be verified. This CDR3 region has 11 residues. From germline, CDR1 is DFQATT and CDR2 SNEGSKA (reference sequence). The CDR3 here is CSPRGKETQYF.

J is TRBJ2-1 and V is TRBV12-3 or TRBV12-4; with no DNA, the TCRdb D assignment of TRBD1 cannot be verified. This CDR3 is 13 amino acids long. CDR3 loop: CASTSLRGTGQFF.

The V gene is TRBV12-3 or TRBV12-4, the J gene TRBJ2-7. This CDR3 has 12 residues. The CDR3 is CASSLLSYEQYF.

The chain couples TRBV19 to TRBJ2-1. CDR1 and CDR2 from the germline V gene are LNHDA and SQIVND (reference sequence). The length of the CDR3 is 16 residues. The CDR3 protein is CASRKNQLGRVNEQFF.

The V and J genes are TRBV3-1 and TRBJ2-3; the TCRdb call, TRBD2, lacks DNA for checking. CDR3 length equals 15 residues. In germline, CDR1 is LGHDT, CDR2 YNNKEL (reference sequence). The CDR3 sequence: CASSQLRTSGREQYF.

CDR3 protein: CASSSGQGGILEFF. V usage is TRBV28 and J usage is TRBJ2-1; as DNA is missing, the TRBD1 call by TCRdb cannot be tested. The CDR3 is made up of 14 amino acids. Germline V lookup: CDR1 MDHEN, CDR2 SYDVKM.

The CDR3 loop is CASSRQIPLAGAGANVLTF. The genes are TRBV6-2 or TRBV6-3 and TRBJ2-6; TCRdb's D call of TRBD2 is untestable without DNA. The CDR3 loop spans 19 amino acids. The V gene's germline CDR1 is MNHEY and CDR2 SVGEGT.

This chain uses TRBV20-1 with TRBJ2-5; TCRdb proposes TRBD2, but this gene call is untestable without DNA. CDR3 length: 16 amino acids. Germline V gives CDR1 DFQATT, CDR2 SNEGSKA (reference sequence). The chain's CDR3 is CSASTSGRIRGETQYF.